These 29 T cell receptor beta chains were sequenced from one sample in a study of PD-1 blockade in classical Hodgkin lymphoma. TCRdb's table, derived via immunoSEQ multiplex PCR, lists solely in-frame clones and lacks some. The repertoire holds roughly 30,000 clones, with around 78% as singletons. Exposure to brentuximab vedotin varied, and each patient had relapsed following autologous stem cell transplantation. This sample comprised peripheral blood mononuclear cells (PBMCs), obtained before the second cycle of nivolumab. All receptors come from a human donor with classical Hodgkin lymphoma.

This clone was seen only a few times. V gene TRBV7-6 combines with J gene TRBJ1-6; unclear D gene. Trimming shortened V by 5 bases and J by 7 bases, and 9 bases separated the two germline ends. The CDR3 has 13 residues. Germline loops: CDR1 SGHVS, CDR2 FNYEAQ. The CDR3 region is CASSTYWNSPLHF. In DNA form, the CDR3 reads TGTGCCAGCAGCACGTACTGGAATTCACCCCTCCACTTT.

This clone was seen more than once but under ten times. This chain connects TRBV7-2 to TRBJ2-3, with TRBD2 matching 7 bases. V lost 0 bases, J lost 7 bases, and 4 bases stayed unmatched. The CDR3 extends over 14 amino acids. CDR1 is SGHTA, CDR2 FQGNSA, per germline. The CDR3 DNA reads TGTGCCAGCAGCTTAGCCCAGGGAGGGCATACGCAGTATTTT. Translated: CASSLAQGGHTQYF.

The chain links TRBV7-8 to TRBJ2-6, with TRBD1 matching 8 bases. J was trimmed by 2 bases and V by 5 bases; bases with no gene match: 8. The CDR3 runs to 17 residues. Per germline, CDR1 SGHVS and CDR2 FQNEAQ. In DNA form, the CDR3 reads TGTGCCAGCAGCGTGACAGGGGTTGGTACTGGGGCCAACGTCCTGACTTTC. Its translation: CASSVTGVGTGANVLTF. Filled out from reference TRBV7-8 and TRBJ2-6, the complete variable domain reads GAGVSQSPRYKVAKRGQDVALRCDPISGHVSLFWYQQALGQGPEFLTYFQNEAQLDKSGLPSDRFFAERPEGSVSTLKIQRTQQEDSAVYLCASSVTGVGTGANVLTFGAGSRLTVL.

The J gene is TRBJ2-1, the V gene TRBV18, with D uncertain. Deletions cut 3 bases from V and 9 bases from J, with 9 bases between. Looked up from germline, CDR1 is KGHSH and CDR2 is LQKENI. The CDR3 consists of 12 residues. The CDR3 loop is CASSPLPGEQFF. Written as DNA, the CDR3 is TGTGCCAGCTCACCCCTACCGGGTGAGCAGTTCTTC.

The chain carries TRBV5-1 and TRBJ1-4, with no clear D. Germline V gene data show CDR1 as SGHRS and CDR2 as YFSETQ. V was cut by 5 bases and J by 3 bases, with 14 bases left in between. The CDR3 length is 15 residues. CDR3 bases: TGCGCCAGCAGAGTTGAGACCTTTGCTAATGAAAAACTGTTTTTT. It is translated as CASRVETFANEKLFF.

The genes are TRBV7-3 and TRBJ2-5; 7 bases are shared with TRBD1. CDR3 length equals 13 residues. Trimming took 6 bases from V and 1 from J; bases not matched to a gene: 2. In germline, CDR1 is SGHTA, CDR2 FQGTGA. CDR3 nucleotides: TGTGCCAGCAGTGGGACAGCCCAAGAGACCCAGTACTTC. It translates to CASSGTAQETQYF.

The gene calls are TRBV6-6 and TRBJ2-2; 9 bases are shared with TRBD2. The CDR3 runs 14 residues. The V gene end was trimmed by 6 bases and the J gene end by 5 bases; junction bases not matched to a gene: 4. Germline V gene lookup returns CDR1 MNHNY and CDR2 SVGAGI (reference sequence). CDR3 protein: CASSRLAETGELFF. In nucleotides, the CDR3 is TGTGCCAGCAGCCGACTAGCGGAGACCGGGGAGCTGTTTTTT.

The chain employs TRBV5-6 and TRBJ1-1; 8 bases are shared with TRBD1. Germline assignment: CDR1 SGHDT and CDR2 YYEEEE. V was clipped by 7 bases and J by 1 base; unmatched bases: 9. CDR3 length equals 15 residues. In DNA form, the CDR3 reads TGTGCCAGCCTCCACCAGGGGACAGGGAACACTGAAGCTTTCTTT. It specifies CASLHQGTGNTEAFF.

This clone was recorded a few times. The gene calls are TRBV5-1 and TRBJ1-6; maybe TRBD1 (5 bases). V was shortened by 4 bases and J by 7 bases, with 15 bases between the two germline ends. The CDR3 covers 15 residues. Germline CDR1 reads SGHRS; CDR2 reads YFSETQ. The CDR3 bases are TGCGCCAGCAGCCCCGCCGGGACTGAGAATTCACCCCTCCACTTT. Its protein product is CASSPAGTENSPLHF.

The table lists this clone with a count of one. In nucleotides, the CDR3 is TGTGCCAGCTCACCTTCCTGGAGCCCTGGGGCCAACGTCCTGACTTTC. Amino acids: CASSPSWSPGANVLTF. The rearrangement uses TRBV18 and TRBJ2-6, with D unclear. Germline CDR1 KGHSH, CDR2 LQKENI. The CDR3 has 16 residues. V lost 3 bases, J lost 2 bases, and 11 bases lay in between.

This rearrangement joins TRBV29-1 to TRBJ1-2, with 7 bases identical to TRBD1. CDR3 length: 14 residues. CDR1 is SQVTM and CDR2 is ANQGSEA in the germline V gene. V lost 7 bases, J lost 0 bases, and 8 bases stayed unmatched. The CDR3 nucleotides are TGCAGCGCCGAACAGGGGACAACTAACTATGGCTACACCTTC. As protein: CSAEQGTTNYGYTF.

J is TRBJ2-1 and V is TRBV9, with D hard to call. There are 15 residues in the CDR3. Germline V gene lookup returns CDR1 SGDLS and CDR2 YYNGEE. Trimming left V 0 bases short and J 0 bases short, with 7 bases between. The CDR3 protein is CASSVAKSSYNEQFF. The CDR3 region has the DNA TGTGCCAGCAGCGTAGCGAAAAGCTCCTACAATGAGCAGTTCTTC.

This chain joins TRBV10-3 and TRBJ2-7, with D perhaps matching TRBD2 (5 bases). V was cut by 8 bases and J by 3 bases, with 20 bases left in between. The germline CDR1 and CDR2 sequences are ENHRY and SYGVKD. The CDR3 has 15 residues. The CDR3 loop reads CAILFRTGLDYEQYV. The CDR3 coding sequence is TGTGCCATCCTCTTCCGGACCGGACTGGACTACGAGCAGTACGTC.

CDR3 amino acids: CAISGALEAFF. CDR3 nucleotide sequence: TGTGCCATCAGTGGGGCCCTTGAAGCTTTCTTT. The V and J genes are TRBV10-3 and TRBJ1-1; no firm D call. Per germline, CDR1 ENHRY and CDR2 SYGVKD. The CDR3 contains 11 residues. The V end lost 4 bases, the J end lost 7 bases, and 7 bases lay between the germline ends.

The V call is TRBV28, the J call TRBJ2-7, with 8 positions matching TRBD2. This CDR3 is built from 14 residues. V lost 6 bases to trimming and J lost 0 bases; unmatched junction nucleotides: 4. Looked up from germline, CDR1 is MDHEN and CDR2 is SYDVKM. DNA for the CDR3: TGTGCCAGCAGCACTAGCGGAGGCTCCTACGAGCAGTACTTC. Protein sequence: CASSTSGGSYEQYF.

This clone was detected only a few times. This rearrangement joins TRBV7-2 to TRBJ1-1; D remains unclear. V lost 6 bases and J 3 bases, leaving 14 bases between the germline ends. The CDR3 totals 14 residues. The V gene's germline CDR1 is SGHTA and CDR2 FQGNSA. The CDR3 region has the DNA TGTGCCAGCAGACTTGGACGGACGGACACTGAAGCTTTCTTT. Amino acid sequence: CASRLGRTDTEAFF.

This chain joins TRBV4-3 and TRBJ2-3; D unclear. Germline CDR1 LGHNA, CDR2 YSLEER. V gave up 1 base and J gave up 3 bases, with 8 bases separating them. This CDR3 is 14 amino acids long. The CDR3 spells CASSQVVETDTQYF. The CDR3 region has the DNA TGCGCCAGCAGCCAAGTCGTAGAGACAGATACGCAGTATTTT.

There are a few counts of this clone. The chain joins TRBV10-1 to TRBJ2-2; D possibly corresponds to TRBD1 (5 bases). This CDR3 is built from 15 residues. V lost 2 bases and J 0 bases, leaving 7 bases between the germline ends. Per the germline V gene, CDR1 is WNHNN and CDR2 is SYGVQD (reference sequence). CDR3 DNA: TGCGCCAGCAGTGAGGGACATACGAACACCGGGGAGCTGTTTTTT. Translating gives CASSEGHTNTGELFF.

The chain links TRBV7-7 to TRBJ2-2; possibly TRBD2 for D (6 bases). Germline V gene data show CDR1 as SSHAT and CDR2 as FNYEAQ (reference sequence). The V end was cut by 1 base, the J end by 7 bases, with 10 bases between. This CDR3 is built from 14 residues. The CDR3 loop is CASSLVGGGGELFF. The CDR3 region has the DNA TGTGCCAGCAGCTTAGTGGGAGGTGGCGGGGAGCTGTTTTTT.

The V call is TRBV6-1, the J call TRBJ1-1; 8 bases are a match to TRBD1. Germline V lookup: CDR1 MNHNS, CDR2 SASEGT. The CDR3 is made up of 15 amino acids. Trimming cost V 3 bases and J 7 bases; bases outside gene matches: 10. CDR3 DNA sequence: TGTGCCAGCAGTGAGGGGATCCCGGGACAGGTTGAAGCTTTCTTT. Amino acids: CASSEGIPGQVEAFF.

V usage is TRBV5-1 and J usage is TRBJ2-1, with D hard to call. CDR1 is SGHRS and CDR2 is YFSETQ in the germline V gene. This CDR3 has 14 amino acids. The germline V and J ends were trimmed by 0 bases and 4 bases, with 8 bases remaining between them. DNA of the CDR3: TGCGCCAGCAGCTTGGAGTACCGTTACAATGAGCAGTTCTTC. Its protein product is CASSLEYRYNEQFF.

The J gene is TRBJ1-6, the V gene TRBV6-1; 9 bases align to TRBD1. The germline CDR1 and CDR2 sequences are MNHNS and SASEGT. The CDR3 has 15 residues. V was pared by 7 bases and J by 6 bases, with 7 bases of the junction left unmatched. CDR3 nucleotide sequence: TGTGCCAGCACCCGCCGGGACAGGGTTAATTCACCCCTCCACTTT. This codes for CASTRRDRVNSPLHF.

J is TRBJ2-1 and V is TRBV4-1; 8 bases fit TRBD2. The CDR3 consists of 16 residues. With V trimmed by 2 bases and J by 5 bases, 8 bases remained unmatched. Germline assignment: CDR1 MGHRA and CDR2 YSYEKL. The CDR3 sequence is CASSQLGRGGHNEQFF. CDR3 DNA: TGCGCCAGCAGCCAACTGGGACGGGGGGGCCACAATGAGCAGTTCTTC.

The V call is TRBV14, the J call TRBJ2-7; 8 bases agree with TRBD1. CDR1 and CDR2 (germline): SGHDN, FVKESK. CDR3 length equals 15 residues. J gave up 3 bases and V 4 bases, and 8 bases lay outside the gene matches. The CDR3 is CASSPRRDRYYEQYF. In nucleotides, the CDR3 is TGTGCCAGCAGCCCCCGTCGGGACAGGTACTACGAGCAGTACTTC. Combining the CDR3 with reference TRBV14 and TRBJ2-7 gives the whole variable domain EAGVTQFPSHSVIEKGQTVTLRCDPISGHDNLYWYRRVMGKEIKFLLHFVKESKQDESGMPNNRFLAERTGGTYSTLKVQPAELEDSGVYFCASSPRRDRYYEQYFGPGTRLTVT.

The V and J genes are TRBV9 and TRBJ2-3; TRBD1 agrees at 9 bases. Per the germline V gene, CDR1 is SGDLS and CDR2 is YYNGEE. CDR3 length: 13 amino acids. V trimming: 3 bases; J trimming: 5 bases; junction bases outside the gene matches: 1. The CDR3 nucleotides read TGTGCCAGCAGCGACAGGGGGCGAGATACGCAGTATTTT. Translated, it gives CASSDRGRDTQYF. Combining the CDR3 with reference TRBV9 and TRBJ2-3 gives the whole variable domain DSGVTQTPKHLITATGQRVTLRCSPRSGDLSVYWYQQSLDQGLQFLIQYYNGEERAKGNILERFSAQQFPDLHSELNLSSLELGDSALYFCASSDRGRDTQYFGPGTRLTVL.

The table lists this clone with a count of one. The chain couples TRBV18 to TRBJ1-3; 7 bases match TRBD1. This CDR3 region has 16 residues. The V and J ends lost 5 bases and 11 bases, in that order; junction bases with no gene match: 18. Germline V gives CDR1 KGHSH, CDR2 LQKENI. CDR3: CASSNKRSNTGEAIYF. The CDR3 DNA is TGTGCCAGCTCAAACAAAAGATCGAATACAGGGGAGGCCATATATTTT.

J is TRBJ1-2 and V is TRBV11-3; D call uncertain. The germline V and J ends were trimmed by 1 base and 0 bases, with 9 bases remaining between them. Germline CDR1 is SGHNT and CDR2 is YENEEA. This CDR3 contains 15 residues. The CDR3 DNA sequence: TGTGCCAGCAGCTTAGGTTCCGGTTCTAACTATGGCTACACCTTC. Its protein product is CASSLGSGSNYGYTF.

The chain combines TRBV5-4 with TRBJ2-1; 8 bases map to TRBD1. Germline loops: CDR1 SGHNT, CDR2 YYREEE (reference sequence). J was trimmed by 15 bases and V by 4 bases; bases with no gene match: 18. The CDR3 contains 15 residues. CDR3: CASSGPGQDVTPRFF. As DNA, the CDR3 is TGTGCCAGCAGCGGCCCGGGACAGGATGTAACTCCCAGGTTCTTC. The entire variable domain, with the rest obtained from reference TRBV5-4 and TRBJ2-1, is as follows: ETGVTQSPTHLIKTRGQQVTLRCSSQSGHNTVSWYQQALGQGPQFIFQYYREEENGRGNFPPRFSGLQFPNYSSELNVNALELDDSALYLCASSGPGQDVTPRFFGPGTRLTVL.

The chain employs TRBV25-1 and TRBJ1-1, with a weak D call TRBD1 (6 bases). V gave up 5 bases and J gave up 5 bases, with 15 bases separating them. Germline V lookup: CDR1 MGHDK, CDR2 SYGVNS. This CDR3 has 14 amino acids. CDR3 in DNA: TGTGCCAGCAGTTCGGGGACAAGTTCTACTGAAGCTTTCTTT. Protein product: CASSSGTSSTEAFF.